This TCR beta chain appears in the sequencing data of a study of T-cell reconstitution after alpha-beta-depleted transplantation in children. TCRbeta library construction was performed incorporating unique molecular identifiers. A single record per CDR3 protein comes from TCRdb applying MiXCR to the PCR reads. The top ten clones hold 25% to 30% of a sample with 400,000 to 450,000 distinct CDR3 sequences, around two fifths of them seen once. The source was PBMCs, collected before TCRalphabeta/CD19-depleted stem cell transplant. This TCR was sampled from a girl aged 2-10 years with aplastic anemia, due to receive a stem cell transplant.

The CDR3 DNA follows: TGTGCCAGCAGCTCGACAGGGGAAGCGGGGTCAGATACGCAGTATTTT. As protein: CASSSTGEAGSDTQYF. The chain combines TRBV7-2 with TRBJ2-3; maybe TRBD1 (8 bases). The germline gives CDR1 SGHTA, CDR2 FQGNSA. The V and J ends lost 4 bases and 4 bases respectively, with 18 bases between them. The CDR3 is 16 residues long.